The 26 T cell receptor beta chains below were found in one sample sequenced in a study of cytomegalovirus exposure and HLA in healthy donors (dated by TCRdb to 2017 to 2019). The library was generated by the immunoSEQ multiplex PCR assay. Sourced from immuneACCESS, this table was stored by TCRdb with only in-frame sequences that have V and J called. A share of the clones is absent; for the studies checked, an unresolved V gene accounts for under half, and the remainder has no known explanation. The sample profile shows 45,000 to 70,000 clones; over 85% of them were found once. The ten most abundant clones make up approximately 0.99% of the sample. The sequenced material came from PBMCs. The receptor set was obtained from a man aged 18 to 35 in good health and CMV-seronegative.

Written as DNA, the CDR3 is TGCGCCAGCAGCTTGTCGGGAGAGGGCACAGATACGCAGTATTTT. Translated: CASSLSGEGTDTQYF. V usage is TRBV5-1 and J usage is TRBJ2-3, with a possible D match to TRBD2 (6 bases). This CDR3 spans 15 amino acids. Germline V gene lookup returns CDR1 SGHRS and CDR2 YFSETQ. V was trimmed by 1 base and J by 1 base, leaving 10 bases between them.

The chain recombines TRBV15 with TRBJ2-3, with TRBD2 matching 13 bases. Germline V gene data show CDR1 as LNHNV and CDR2 as YYDKDF (reference sequence). This CDR3 contains 19 residues. V dropped 3 bases and J dropped 11; count of bases not matched to a gene: 20. The CDR3 region has the DNA TGTGCCACCAGCAGCTACAGGGAAACTAGCGGGAGGGCCATCGAAGGGCAGTATTTT. Amino acids: CATSSYRETSGRAIEGQYF.

In this sample, this clone turned up once. The rearrangement joins TRBV11-2 to TRBJ2-1; the D gene is possibly TRBD2 (6 bases). Germline V gene sequence: CDR1 SGHAT, CDR2 FQNNGV. V was cut by 3 bases and J by 7 bases, with 25 bases left in between. This CDR3 contains 18 residues. The CDR3 loop is CASSFTLLERGGRNEQFF. CDR3 bases: TGTGCCAGCAGCTTTACCTTGCTAGAACGGGGAGGTAGGAATGAGCAGTTCTTC.

V and J are TRBV28 and TRBJ2-2; possibly TRBD1 for D (8 bases). The CDR3 spans 14 residues. The germline V gene encodes CDR1 MDHEN and CDR2 SYDVKM. Trimming removed 6 bases from V and 7 bases from J, with 15 bases in between. As DNA, the CDR3 is TGTGCCAGCAGCCTGACAGGGGAGGGCGGGGAGCTGTTTTTT. The encoded protein is CASSLTGEGGELFF.

The V gene is TRBV30, the J gene TRBJ2-7; D is perhaps TRBD2 (5 bases). The germline CDR1 and CDR2 sequences are GTSNPN and SVGIG (reference sequence). Trimming pared 1 base from V and 3 bases from J, leaving 13 bases between. The CDR3 consists of 14 residues. The CDR3 sequence is CAWSGIGLLYEQYF. The CDR3 nucleotides are TGTGCCTGGAGTGGCATCGGACTGCTCTACGAGCAGTACTTC.

The genes are TRBV2 and TRBJ2-1; 7 bases match TRBD2. V was pared by 6 bases and J by 8 bases, with 10 bases of the junction left unmatched. Germline V gene lookup returns CDR1 SNHLY and CDR2 FYNNEI. The CDR3 length is 14 residues. The CDR3 DNA sequence: TGTGCCAGCAGCTGGGACTACGGGGAAGATGAGCAGTTCTTC. It specifies CASSWDYGEDEQFF.

The rearrangement uses TRBV28 and TRBJ2-2, with D possibly TRBD1 on 6 matching bases. Germline values: CDR1 MDHEN, CDR2 SYDVKM. The CDR3 is 15 amino acids. Trimming cost V 4 bases and J 3 bases, with 12 bases left between them. The CDR3 sequence is CASSSRTEHTGELFF. Written as DNA, the CDR3 is TGTGCCAGCAGTTCCCGGACAGAGCACACCGGGGAGCTGTTTTTT.

The chain uses TRBV7-8 and TRBJ2-5; D unclear. Germline lookup yields CDR1 SGHVS and CDR2 FQNEAQ. The CDR3 length is 14 residues. Trimming removed 5 bases at V and 1 base at J, with 11 bases between. CDR3 in amino acids: CASSLLRSQETQYF. CDR3 sequence (DNA): TGTGCCAGCAGCCTTCTGAGGTCCCAAGAGACCCAGTACTTC.

The rearrangement uses TRBV4-1 and TRBJ2-7; possible D gene TRBD1, 5 bases. CDR3 length: 15 amino acids. Trimming pared 3 bases from V and 3 bases from J, leaving 15 bases between. Germline V lookup: CDR1 MGHRA, CDR2 YSYEKL. As DNA, the CDR3 is TGCGCCAGCAGCCACCCGGCAACAGGTATCTACGAGCAGTACTTC. Translating it yields CASSHPATGIYEQYF.

This clone has only a few counts. V is TRBV1 and J is TRBJ2-2; the table gives TRBD1 as D, unverified against the DNA. TRBV1 is a pseudogene segment. The CDR3 loop spans 13 amino acids. The CDR3 sequence is CTQDGANTGELFF. CDR3 in DNA: TGCACCCAGGATGGCGCGAACACCGGGGAGCTGTTTTTT.

V and J are TRBV19 and TRBJ2-5; 9 bases are shared with TRBD1. Germline V gene sequence: CDR1 LNHDA, CDR2 SQIVND (reference sequence). The CDR3 runs 14 residues. The V segment lost 5 bases and the J segment 3 bases; nucleotides outside the gene matches: 4. In DNA, the CDR3 is TGTGCCAGTAGTTCTAGGACAGGGGAAGAGACCCAGTACTTC. This encodes CASSSRTGEETQYF.

The chain employs TRBV10-3 and TRBJ2-7; perhaps TRBD1 as D (5 bases). The CDR3 contains 12 residues. V was pared by 0 bases and J by 7 bases, with 7 bases between. Germline CDR1 is ENHRY and CDR2 is SYGVKD. This chain's CDR3 is CAISESGREQYF. Written as DNA, the CDR3 is TGTGCCATCAGTGAGTCGGGGCGGGAGCAGTACTTC.

The chain links TRBV5-1 to TRBJ1-4; D is undetermined. Trimming pared 0 bases from V and 3 bases from J, leaving 6 bases between. The CDR3 extends over 14 amino acids. Germline V gene lookup returns CDR1 SGHRS and CDR2 YFSETQ. CDR3 nucleotide sequence: TGCGCCAGCAGCTTGGCGGGGTCTAATGAAAAACTGTTTTTT. Translation: CASSLAGSNEKLFF. Full variable domain (rest looked up from reference TRBV5-1 and TRBJ1-4): KAGVTQTPRYLIKTRGQQVTLSCSPISGHRSVSWYQQTPGQGLQFLFEYFSETQRNKGNFPGRFSGRQFSNSRSEMNVSTLELGDSALYLCASSLAGSNEKLFFGSGTQLSVL.

This chain links TRBV9 with TRBJ2-5; 9 bases fit TRBD1. There are 15 residues in the CDR3. Germline V gene sequence: CDR1 SGDLS, CDR2 YYNGEE. V lost 3 bases, J lost 3 bases, and 6 bases stayed unmatched. The CDR3 bases are TGTGCCAGCAGCGGGAGACAGGGGGTCAAAGAGACCCAGTACTTC. Protein: CASSGRQGVKETQYF.

The V call is TRBV28, the J call TRBJ2-7, with TRBD1 matching 9 bases. The ends lost 9 bases at V and 4 bases at J; junction bases unmatched: 7. This CDR3 has 13 residues. The germline gives CDR1 MDHEN, CDR2 SYDVKM. Here the CDR3 reads CASHRGQGYEQYF. The DNA of the CDR3 is TGTGCCAGTCACAGGGGGCAGGGGTACGAGCAGTACTTC.

This sequence joins TRBV7-3 and TRBJ2-3; D is ambiguous. The CDR3 totals 12 residues. Per germline, CDR1 SGHTA and CDR2 FQGTGA. V was cut by 1 base and J by 5 bases, with 4 bases left in between. CDR3 DNA sequence: TGTGCCAGCAGCTTAAGCGGAGATACGCAGTATTTT. Amino acids: CASSLSGDTQYF.

V and J are TRBV19 and TRBJ2-7; TRBD2 aligns across 14 bases. Germline-derived CDR1 and CDR2 are LNHDA and SQIVND (reference sequence). With 5 bases clipped from V and 0 bases from J, the junction kept 12 bases outside the gene matches. The CDR3 loop spans 19 amino acids. This chain's CDR3 is CASSARLAGGPLDSYEQYF. The CDR3, as DNA: TGTGCCAGTAGTGCAAGACTAGCGGGAGGGCCACTGGACTCCTACGAGCAGTACTTC.

The genes are TRBV5-4 and TRBJ2-6; no firm D call. Germline values: CDR1 SGHNT, CDR2 YYREEE (reference sequence). This CDR3 is built from 12 residues. V lost 3 bases, J lost 9 bases, and 7 bases lay in between. The CDR3 here is CASSSLSNVLTF. The CDR3 DNA follows: TGTGCCAGCAGCTCCTTGAGCAACGTCCTGACTTTC.

V usage is TRBV2 and J usage is TRBJ1-5, with D possibly TRBD1 on 5 matching bases. Germline V gene data show CDR1 as SNHLY and CDR2 as FYNNEI. Trimming shortened V by 6 bases and J by 5 bases, and 20 bases separated the two germline ends. The CDR3 is made up of 16 amino acids. Here the CDR3 DNA reads TGTGCCAGCAGCAGTCCCAGGGAAGAATTCTATCAGCCCCAGCATTTT. Protein: CASSSPREEFYQPQHF.

This clone turned up a few times. The chain carries TRBV27 and TRBJ2-7; perhaps TRBD2 as D (6 bases). The V and J ends lost 2 bases and 9 bases respectively, with 14 bases between them. Germline loops: CDR1 MNHEY, CDR2 SMNVEV (reference sequence). The length of the CDR3 is 13 residues. This CDR3 reads CASSLGVSGGQYF. The CDR3, as DNA: TGTGCCAGCAGTTTAGGAGTCTCCGGGGGGCAGTACTTC.

The rearrangement links TRBV11-1 to TRBJ2-7, with TRBD2 matching over 8 bases. Germline CDR1 SGHAT, CDR2 FQDESV (reference sequence). The V and J ends lost 6 bases and 0 bases, in that order; junction bases with no gene match: 7. CDR3 length: 15 residues. CDR3 DNA: TGTGCCAGCAGGCGTACTAGCGGTCTCTCCTACGAGCAGTACTTC. Protein sequence: CASRRTSGLSYEQYF.

This chain connects TRBV7-9 to TRBJ2-1; tentative D call: TRBD2 (6 bases). CDR1 is SEHNR and CDR2 is FQNEAQ in the germline V gene (reference sequence). This CDR3 spans 12 amino acids. Trimming shortened V by 11 bases and J by 3 bases, and 11 bases separated the two germline ends. The CDR3 nucleotides are TGTGCCGGCTCCGGGGGCTACAATGAGCAGTTCTTC. Translating gives CAGSGGYNEQFF.

This sequence joins TRBV19 and TRBJ2-1; possibly TRBD2 for D (5 bases). Looked up from germline, CDR1 is LNHDA and CDR2 is SQIVND (reference sequence). V gave up 5 bases and J gave up 7 bases, with 12 bases separating them. The CDR3 extends over 13 amino acids. Written as DNA, the CDR3 is TGTGCCAGTAGTGCCGCCGGAGGAAATGAGCAGTTCTTC. It translates to CASSAAGGNEQFF.

The chain links TRBV28 to TRBJ2-5, with TRBD2 matching 11 bases. The CDR3 length is 15 residues. The V segment lost 3 bases and the J segment 4 bases; nucleotides outside the gene matches: 4. CDR1 and CDR2 (germline): MDHEN, SYDVKM. DNA of the CDR3: TGTGCCAGCAGTTTGGGACTAGCGGAGGGAGAGACCCAGTACTTC. Its translation: CASSLGLAEGETQYF.

The DNA for the CDR3 is TGTGCCAGCAGCTTTCGCCTCCTACGGTTGTCTAGCACAGATACGCAGTATTTT. It is translated as CASSFRLLRLSSTDTQYF. This chain joins TRBV11-3 and TRBJ2-3; D remains unclear. Per the germline V gene, CDR1 is SGHNT and CDR2 is YENEEA. The CDR3 extends over 18 amino acids. V dropped 3 bases and J dropped 0 bases, with 19 bases sitting between them. The full variable domain, with the rest looked up from reference TRBV11-3 and TRBJ2-3, is EAGVVQSPRYKIIEKKQPVAFWCNPISGHNTLYWYLQNLGQGPELLIRYENEEAVDDSQLPKDRFSAERLKGVDSTLKIQPAELGDSAVYLCASSFRLLRLSSTDTQYFGPGTRLTVL.

The chain's CDR3 is CASSTGAGGPIYEQYF. Written as DNA, the CDR3 is TGTGCCAGCAGCACAGGAGCGGGAGGGCCCATCTACGAGCAGTACTTC. V is TRBV7-8 and J is TRBJ2-7, with 10 nucleotides matching TRBD2. In germline, CDR1 is SGHVS, CDR2 FQNEAQ. V lost 5 bases, J lost 3 bases, and 10 bases stayed unmatched. This CDR3 is 16 amino acids long.